The rows below give T cell receptor beta chains drawn from one sample of a study of CD8+CD57+ T cells in acquired aplastic anemia. TCRdb recomputed calls from the reads with MiXCR, one row per CDR3 protein. The repertoire holds 250,000 to 300,000 distinct CDR3 sequences, around three fifths seen once, with roughly 8% in the top ten. The sample taken for sequencing was sorted CD4+, CD8+, or CD8+CD57+ T cells (not recorded which) from PBMCs. These receptors originate from a human donor with severe aplastic anemia or a healthy control (not recorded which). Both conserved end residues are part of each CDR3. A D gene is named only where the DNA matches it firmly. Expanded clones get a size class; other rows say once, few or many, or leave the size out.

d_call	clone_size	v_call	j_call	cdr3_aa	cdr3_nt
TRBD2	once	TRBV19	TRBJ2-1	CASSIDLAGIYNEQFF	TGTGCCAGTAGTATAGATCTAGCGGGGATCTACAATGAGCAGTTCTTC
.	once	TRBV20-1	TRBJ1-2	CSCGGDATNYGYTF	TGCAGTTGCGGGGGAGACGCTACTAACTATGGCTACACCTTC
TRBD1	many	TRBV5-1	TRBJ1-5	CASSQDREGNQPQHF	TGCGCCAGCAGCCAGGACAGGGAAGGCAATCAGCCCCAGCATTTT
.	.	TRBV30	TRBJ1-5	CAWSKGRDQPQHF	TGTGCCTGGAGTAAGGGGAGGGATCAGCCCCAGCATTTT
.	.	TRBV10-3	TRBJ1-5	CAISESGGDGQPQHF	TGTGCCATCAGTGAGTCGGGGGGGGATGGGCAGCCCCAGCATTTT
.	.	TRBV20-1	TRBJ2-3	CSAPPLGDTQYF	TGCAGTGCTCCCCCGCTGGGCGATACGCAGTATTTT
.	.	TRBV20-1	TRBJ2-1	CSARDLKQGPYNEQFF	TGCAGTGCTAGAGACCTTAAACAGGGACCCTACAATGAGCAGTTCTTC
TRBD1	.	TRBV15	TRBJ1-1	CATSRRTGSFTEAFF	TGTGCCACCAGCAGAAGGACAGGGAGTTTCACTGAAGCTTTCTTT
TRBD1	.	TRBV29-1	TRBJ2-3	CSVDGQGIDTQYF	TGCAGCGTTGACGGACAGGGAATAGATACGCAGTATTTT
TRBD1	few	TRBV11-1	TRBJ2-7	CASRTGTYEQYF	TGTGCCAGCCGGACAGGGACATACGAGCAGTACTTC
.	.	TRBV10-3	TRBJ1-2	CAISEPGDNYGYTF	TGTGCCATCAGTGAGCCGGGGGATAACTATGGCTACACCTTC
.	.	TRBV7-3	TRBJ2-3	CSTSFQGADTQYF	TGTTCCACCAGCTTTCAGGGTGCAGATACGCAGTATTTT
.	many	TRBV29-1	TRBJ2-7	CSVGRDNEQYF	TGCAGCGTTGGCAGGGATAACGAGCAGTACTTC
.	many	TRBV5-1	TRBJ2-5	CASSLAQGSLETQYF	TGCGCCAGCAGCTTGGCACAGGGATCATTGGAGACCCAGTACTTC
.	.	TRBV19	TRBJ2-3	CASSIDRRSTDTQYF	TGTGCCAGTAGTATAGATCGGCGAAGCACAGATACGCAGTATTTT
.	.	TRBV29-1	TRBJ1-3	CSAREAYPGNTIYF	TGCAGCGCAAGGGAGGCGTACCCTGGAAACACCATATATTTT
TRBD2	.	TRBV5-1	TRBJ2-3	CASSNGARGSTDTQYF	TGCGCCAGCAGCAACGGGGCTCGCGGGAGTACAGATACGCAGTATTTT
TRBD2	few	TRBV20-1	TRBJ2-3	CSALGRGEVLDTQYF	TGCAGTGCCCTCGGGCGGGGGGAAGTTTTGGATACGCAGTATTTT
.	many	TRBV11-2	TRBJ2-7	CASSLDRPFQTSGNYEQYF	TGTGCCAGCAGCTTAGATCGGCCGTTCCAAACGTCAGGGAACTACGAGCAGTACTTC
.	.	TRBV6-1	TRBJ1-1	CASTWGETFF	TGTGCCAGCACTTGGGGGGAAACTTTCTTT
.	.	TRBV5-1	TRBJ1-1	CASRKGVFPDNTEAFF	TGCGCCAGCAGGAAGGGGGTCTTCCCGGATAACACTGAAGCTTTCTTT
TRBD1	few	TRBV12-3/TRBV12-4	TRBJ2-7	CAIRDRDSYEQYF	TGTGCCATTCGGGACAGGGACTCCTACGAGCAGTACTTC
.	.	TRBV9	TRBJ2-7	CASSPWGSSYEQYF	TGTGCCAGCAGCCCCTGGGGGAGTTCCTACGAGCAGTACTTC
TRBD2	.	TRBV9	TRBJ2-1	CASNPSGGPEQFF	TGTGCCAGCAACCCTAGCGGGGGACCTGAGCAGTTCTTC
.	few	TRBV7-2	TRBJ2-5	CASSDFAEETQYF	TGTGCCAGCAGCGATTTCGCAGAAGAGACCCAGTACTTC
TRBD2	.	TRBV10-3	TRBJ2-7	CAISESAAGGPYEQYF	TGTGCCATCAGTGAGTCTGCAGCGGGAGGGCCCTACGAGCAGTACTTC
.	.	TRBV10-1	TRBJ2-5	CASSVSGWEETQYF	TGCGCCAGCAGTGTATCGGGTTGGGAGGAGACCCAGTACTTC
.	.	TRBV19	TRBJ1-1	CASNDRVNTGAFF	TGTGCCAGTAACGACAGAGTGAACACTGGAGCTTTCTTT
TRBD2	.	TRBV19	TRBJ2-3	CASSRGPTSGASTDTQYF	TGTGCCAGTAGTCGAGGTCCGACTAGCGGGGCGAGCACAGATACGCAGTATTTT
.	.	TRBV27	TRBJ2-7	CASSLNSPDRGFPYEQYF	TGTGCCAGCAGTTTAAATTCACCCGACCGGGGTTTTCCCTACGAGCAGTACTTC